This T cell receptor beta chain was recovered during a study of T-cell reconstitution after alpha-beta-depleted transplantation in children. This clonotype was seen only a few times. The CDR3 has 14 amino acids. V shed 3 bases and J shed 3 bases, with 12 bases lying between them. CDR1 and CDR2 from the germline V gene are LGHDT and YNNKEL (reference sequence). TCRbeta library construction was performed incorporating unique molecular identifiers. TCRdb ran MiXCR on the PCR reads and lists one entry per CDR3 protein. The sample includes 450,000 to 600,000 distinct CDR3 sequences, under 15% of them seen just once.

This sequence was found in a male patient aged 10 to 17 who had a stem cell transplant for acute myeloid leukemia, so the T cells may come from the graft donor. The material was PBMCs, mostly from graft donor cells, obtained 360 days after TCRalphabeta/CD19-depleted stem cell transplant. This sequence joins TRBV3-1 and TRBJ2-7; D unclear. The CDR3 nucleotides read TGTGCCAGCAGCCAGGATTGGACCGGCTACGAGCAGTACTTC. This sequence encodes CASSQDWTGYEQYF.